What follows are 31 T cell receptor beta chains derived from one specimen sequenced in a study of T cell repertoires in cytomegalovirus infection. One entry per CDR3 protein results from TCRdb running MiXCR on the reads. Here the sample spans roughly 500,000 distinct CDR3 sequences, about 17% being singletons. Source material: CD8+ T cells from PBMCs. The receptors were gathered from a human donor in good health (CMV status not recorded). Some clones in this sample may be carry-over from other donors' samples.

The rearrangement links TRBV28 to TRBJ1-1; D is unresolved. This CDR3 has 14 amino acids. The V end was cut by 7 bases, the J end by 0 bases, with 12 bases between. CDR1 and CDR2 from the germline V gene are MDHEN and SYDVKM. DNA for the CDR3: TGTGCCAGCACGCTGACCTTTATGAACACTGAAGCTTTCTTT. Its protein product is CASTLTFMNTEAFF.

This clonotype appeared many times. The CDR3 is CASSDGDISGRLAGDEQFF. The CDR3 coding sequence is TGTGCCAGCAGTGATGGAGACATTTCAGGGAGACTAGCGGGGGATGAGCAGTTCTTC. The V and J genes are TRBV6-1 and TRBJ2-1; TRBD2 aligns across 12 bases. V shed 3 bases and J 8 bases; nucleotides not matched to a gene: 17. The germline V gene encodes CDR1 MNHNS and CDR2 SASEGT. The CDR3 contains 19 residues.

This clonotype was found a few times. The V gene is TRBV11-2, the J gene TRBJ2-5, with a possible D match to TRBD2 (5 bases). This CDR3 contains 15 residues. V lost 4 bases and J 5 bases, leaving 17 bases between the germline ends. Germline-derived CDR1 and CDR2 are SGHAT and FQNNGV. CDR3 amino acids: CASSSLVRVGETQYF. DNA for the CDR3: TGTGCCAGCAGCTCCCTAGTGAGGGTGGGGGAGACCCAGTACTTC.

This chain links TRBV28 with TRBJ2-7, with 7 bases that match TRBD2. CDR3 size: 18 residues. Trimming took 5 bases from V and 2 from J; bases not matched to a gene: 18. Germline assignment: CDR1 MDHEN and CDR2 SYDVKM. In DNA, the CDR3 is TGTGCCAGCAGTCCCCGGACTATACAATCGAGCGGGGCCTACGAGCAGTACTTC. It specifies CASSPRTIQSSGAYEQYF.

This clonotype was observed at least ten times. The gene calls are TRBV7-9 and TRBJ2-3; 8 nucleotides line up with TRBD1. The CDR3 has 15 residues. Germline CDR1 reads SEHNR; CDR2 reads FQNEAQ (reference sequence). V lost 8 bases and J lost 2; bases outside the gene matches: 9. The CDR3 loop reads CASLRTGWDTDTQYF. The CDR3 DNA reads TGTGCCAGCTTGAGGACAGGGTGGGACACAGATACGCAGTATTTT.

This clonotype was counted at least ten times. This rearrangement joins TRBV11-3 to TRBJ2-7, with D possibly being TRBD1 (6 bases). CDR3 length: 15 amino acids. V lost 2 bases and J lost 3, with 14 bases in between. In germline, CDR1 is SGHNT, CDR2 YENEEA. For the CDR3, the DNA is TGTGCCAGCAGCTTACCAGGGGCCTCGTTCTACGAGCAGTACTTC. Its translation is CASSLPGASFYEQYF. Drawing the rest from reference TRBV11-3 and TRBJ2-7, the complete variable domain is EAGVVQSPRYKIIEKKQPVAFWCNPISGHNTLYWYLQNLGQGPELLIRYENEEAVDDSQLPKDRFSAERLKGVDSTLKIQPAELGDSAVYLCASSLPGASFYEQYFGPGTRLTVT.

The chain links TRBV19 to TRBJ1-2; D not resolved. Trimming left V 2 bases short and J 1 base short, with 5 bases between. The germline gives CDR1 LNHDA, CDR2 SQIVND (reference sequence). The CDR3 runs 13 residues. The CDR3 coding sequence is TGTGCCAGTAGTATAACCGGTAACTATGGCTACACCTTC. It translates to CASSITGNYGYTF.

As concerns this clonotype: The conserved phenylalanine or tryptophan normally closing the CDR3 is absent here, so this likely arose from a read error. The chain employs TRBV6-5 and TRBJ1-1; 8 bases match TRBD1. Germline CDR1 and CDR2: MNHEY and SVGAGI. The CDR3 totals 17 residues. Trimming took 5 bases from V and 10 from J; bases not matched to a gene: 21. The CDR3 protein is CASSPPGQARRGTLAFY. CDR3 nucleotide sequence: TGTGCCAGCAGTCCCCCGGGACAGGCCCGACGGGGTACTTTAGCTTTCTAT.

To note about this clonotype: This may come from a read error, since a much larger clone is one base off. V is TRBV27 and J is TRBJ1-5; D unclear. The CDR3 is 14 amino acids. CDR1 is MNHEY and CDR2 is SMNVEV in the germline V gene (reference sequence). In DNA, the CDR3 is TGTGCCAGCGGTTTATCGCAGTACAATCAGCCCCAGCATTTT. Translated, it gives CASGLSQYNQPQHF.

This clonotype has just a few counts. The V gene is TRBV7-9, the J gene TRBJ1-2, with D uncertain. Germline V gene data show CDR1 as SEHNR and CDR2 as FQNEAQ (reference sequence). This CDR3 spans 14 amino acids. Trimming stripped 3 bases from V and 2 bases from J, with 10 bases between. CDR3 in amino acids: CASSFGIDNYGYTF. In DNA form, the CDR3 reads TGTGCCAGCAGCTTCGGCATAGACAACTATGGCTACACCTTC.

This clonotype was detected a few times. The chain employs TRBV27 and TRBJ2-3, with TRBD2 matching over 12 bases. Germline V gene sequence: CDR1 MNHEY, CDR2 SMNVEV (reference sequence). The CDR3 contains 22 residues. Trimming cost V 5 bases and J 8 bases; bases outside gene matches: 29. The CDR3 region is CASSLTPSFLAGGPGFRGTQYF. The CDR3 DNA is TGTGCCAGCAGTCTAACCCCTTCCTTTCTAGCGGGAGGGCCCGGCTTTCGGGGTACGCAGTATTTT.

Here the CDR3 reads CASRGLGRGSGNTIYF. DNA for the CDR3: TGCGCCAGCAGGGGTCTGGGACGGGGCTCTGGAAACACCATATATTTT. The chain is built from TRBV5-1 and TRBJ1-3, with a tentative D call TRBD1 (5 bases). Per germline, CDR1 SGHRS and CDR2 YFSETQ. Trimming took 5 bases from V and 0 from J, leaving 15 bases between them. There are 16 residues in the CDR3.

The genes are TRBV19 and TRBJ1-5; D call uncertain. V lost 1 base and J 9 bases, leaving 7 bases between the germline ends. CDR1 is LNHDA and CDR2 is SQIVND in the germline V gene (reference sequence). CDR3 size: 12 residues. The CDR3 protein is CASSIGARPQHF. The DNA for the CDR3 is TGTGCCAGTAGTATAGGCGCCCGGCCCCAGCATTTT.

This clonotype came up many times. This sequence joins TRBV12-3 or TRBV12-4 and TRBJ1-2; D remains unclear. The CDR3 is 15 amino acids. V lost 6 bases and J 4 bases, leaving 18 bases between the germline ends. The CDR3: CASSPTMRGGYGYTF. In nucleotides, the CDR3 is TGTGCCAGCAGCCCGACGATGCGCGGCGGCTATGGCTACACCTTC.

Ten or more counts support this clonotype. V and J are TRBV7-8 and TRBJ2-3; D is possibly TRBD2 (5 bases). The V end lost 2 bases, the J end lost 7 bases, and 22 bases lay between the germline ends. Per the germline V gene, CDR1 is SGHVS and CDR2 is FQNEAQ. The CDR3 totals 17 residues. CDR3 protein: CASSLLLNGGDPYTQYF. DNA of the CDR3: TGTGCCAGCAGCTTACTCCTCAACGGAGGAGATCCGTATACGCAGTATTTT.

This clonotype was counted at least ten times. This rearrangement joins TRBV11-2 to TRBJ1-1; D is undetermined. The CDR3 has 16 residues. Trimming took 3 bases from V and 1 from J, leaving 15 bases between them. CDR1 and CDR2 (germline): SGHAT, FQNNGV. CDR3 nucleotide sequence: TGTGCCAGCAGCTTTCTAGCTGCAGTCGAGAACACTGAAGCTTTCTTT. Translation: CASSFLAAVENTEAFF.

This chain links TRBV6-6 with TRBJ1-5; a weak D match, TRBD1 (6 bases). Germline lookup yields CDR1 MNHNY and CDR2 SVGAGI (reference sequence). There are 20 residues in the CDR3. Trimming cost V 4 bases and J 0 bases, with 25 bases left between them. This chain's CDR3 is CASSSARQDTTIYSNQPQHF. CDR3 DNA sequence: TGTGCCAGCAGTTCAGCCCGACAGGACACGACCATATATAGCAATCAGCCCCAGCATTTT.

This clonotype was seen a handful of times. V is TRBV2 and J is TRBJ2-7; D remains unclear. Per germline, CDR1 SNHLY and CDR2 FYNNEI. CDR3 length: 12 amino acids. V was clipped by 4 bases and J by 6 bases, with 10 bases between them. The CDR3: CASSGKVAEQYF. CDR3 in DNA: TGTGCCAGCAGTGGAAAGGTAGCCGAGCAGTACTTC.

The chain carries TRBV5-6 and TRBJ1-4; the match to TRBD1 covers 7 bases. With 4 bases clipped from V and 8 bases from J, the junction kept 11 bases outside the gene matches. The V gene's germline CDR1 is SGHDT and CDR2 YYEEEE. The CDR3 length is 15 residues. CDR3 sequence (DNA): TGTGCCAGCAGCCGGGTCGGGCAGGGGGACGAAAAACTGTTTTTT. Translating it yields CASSRVGQGDEKLFF.

This clonotype was counted ten times or more. V and J are TRBV7-2 and TRBJ2-7; D is possibly TRBD2 (5 bases). The germline V and J ends were trimmed by 5 bases and 0 bases, with 17 bases remaining between them. This CDR3 contains 16 residues. The germline V gene encodes CDR1 SGHTA and CDR2 FQGNSA. CDR3 bases: TGTGCCAGCAGCCCTTTAAGCGGTCTGGACTCCTACGAGCAGTACTTC. Encoded protein: CASSPLSGLDSYEQYF.

This clonotype was picked up many times. CDR3 sequence: CATWTGMNTEAFF. The CDR3, as DNA: TGTGCCACTTGGACGGGAATGAACACTGAAGCTTTCTTT. The chain is built from TRBV27 and TRBJ1-1; no reliable D call. Trimming took 10 bases from V and 0 from J, leaving 12 bases between them. Germline V gene lookup returns CDR1 MNHEY and CDR2 SMNVEV (reference sequence). The CDR3 is 13 amino acids.

This clonotype has a handful of counts. The chain joins TRBV24-1 to TRBJ2-7; no reliable D call. The V gene's germline CDR1 is KGHDR and CDR2 SFDVKD. Trimming left V 5 bases short and J 2 bases short, with 12 bases between. The CDR3 consists of 14 residues. In DNA, the CDR3 is TGTGCCACCAGTGGGGCAGGTTCGACCTACGAGCAGTACTTC. Protein sequence: CATSGAGSTYEQYF.

In regard to this clonotype: This may come from a read error, since a much larger clone is one base off. The J gene is TRBJ2-4, the V gene TRBV4-1, with D maybe TRBD1 (6 bases). There are 11 residues in the CDR3. Germline V gene data show CDR1 as MGHRA and CDR2 as YSYEKL. CDR3 coding DNA: TGCACCAGCAGCCTCGGAAGGGGGATGCACTTC. Residues: CTSSLGRGMHF.

This clonotype has only a few counts. The J gene is TRBJ1-1, the V gene TRBV15; TRBD1 is a possible D gene (6 bases). The CDR3 runs 16 residues. Trimming left V 0 bases short and J 1 base short, with 12 bases between. Germline CDR1 and CDR2: LNHNV and YYDKDF (reference sequence). CDR3 amino acids: CATSRDYRGTNTEAFF. In nucleotides, the CDR3 is TGTGCCACCAGCAGAGATTATAGGGGGACGAACACTGAAGCTTTCTTT.

This clonotype was counted at least ten times. The chain uses TRBV28 and TRBJ2-1; 8 bases map to TRBD2. Germline values: CDR1 MDHEN, CDR2 SYDVKM. Trimming removed 5 bases from V and 8 bases from J; junction bases left unmatched: 11. This CDR3 contains 15 residues. CDR3 sequence reads: CASSPASGLTDEQFF. The CDR3 DNA follows: TGTGCCAGCAGTCCCGCTAGCGGGTTGACGGATGAGCAGTTCTTC.

The V gene is TRBV5-6, the J gene TRBJ1-1; D is uncertain. CDR3 length equals 13 residues. Trimming pared 4 bases from V and 5 bases from J, leaving 12 bases between. CDR1 SGHDT and CDR2 YYEEEE come from the germline V gene. The CDR3 region has the DNA TGTGCCAGCAGCACGTCGATAGGTACTGAAGCTTTCTTT. Protein: CASSTSIGTEAFF.

This clonotype occurred a few times. The V and J genes are TRBV20-1 and TRBJ2-1; 9 bases fit TRBD2. Germline V gene data show CDR1 as DFQATT and CDR2 as SNEGSKA (reference sequence). J gave up 8 bases and V 0 bases, and 14 bases lay outside the gene matches. This CDR3 spans 17 amino acids. The CDR3 coding sequence is TGCAGTGCTAGAGATCTATTGCTAGCGGGATCCTTTGATGAGCAGTTCTTC. This gives the protein CSARDLLLAGSFDEQFF.

Regarding this clonotype: This could be a read error, since a much larger clone is one nucleotide away. This chain links TRBV12-3 or TRBV12-4 with TRBJ1-2, with 11 bases lining up with TRBD1. This CDR3 has 13 amino acids. The J segment lost 11 bases and the V segment lost 8 bases, leaving 10 bases of the junction unmatched. The CDR3, as DNA: TGTGCCAGCGGTTCCGGGACAGGGGGATTTTACACCTTC. The encoded protein is CASGSGTGGFYTF.

This rearrangement joins TRBV10-3 to TRBJ2-7; tentative D call: TRBD1 (5 bases). V lost 8 bases and J 1 base, leaving 9 bases between the germline ends. The CDR3 covers 12 residues. Germline V gene data show CDR1 as ENHRY and CDR2 as SYGVKD. The CDR3 region is CAISTGSYEQYF. For the CDR3, the DNA is TGTGCCATCTCCACAGGTTCCTACGAGCAGTACTTC.

This clonotype was recorded many times. The chain links TRBV19 to TRBJ2-1; D gene uncertain. CDR1 is LNHDA and CDR2 is SQIVND in the germline V gene (reference sequence). The CDR3 consists of 12 residues. V dropped 9 bases and J dropped 9 bases, with 15 bases sitting between them. CDR3 DNA: TGTGCCAGCCTGAGGTCCGACGGTGAGCAGTTCTTC. Protein sequence: CASLRSDGEQFF.

This clonotype was detected many times. The chain carries TRBV11-2 and TRBJ1-4; tentative D call: TRBD1 (5 bases). The germline V gene encodes CDR1 SGHAT and CDR2 FQNNGV. The V and J ends lost 5 bases and 7 bases respectively, with 17 bases between them. This CDR3 contains 15 residues. CDR3 region: CASSRGPTGGEKLFF. The CDR3 nucleotides are TGTGCCAGCAGCCGTGGACCCACGGGGGGTGAAAAACTGTTTTTT.